This T cell receptor beta chain was recovered during a study of T cells after somatic rescue of genetic block. This CDR3 region has 14 residues. Per germline, CDR1 SGDLS and CDR2 YYNGEE. V trimming: 5 bases; J trimming: 7 bases; junction bases outside the gene matches: 2. Sequenced by immunoSEQ multiplex PCR; TCRdb stores in-frame clones only, minus some. The repertoire holds about 52,000 clones, with 96% as singletons. Source material: peripheral blood mononuclear cells (PBMCs). The source of this sequence is a child under three years old. The rearrangement links TRBV9 to TRBJ2-2, with 13 bases matching TRBD2. The CDR3 is CASSWTSGGGELFF. The CDR3 DNA reads TGTGCCAGCAGTTGGACTAGCGGGGGCGGGGAGCTGTTTTTT.